This T cell receptor (beta chain) stems from a study of T cells in Graves' hyperthyroidism and ophthalmopathy. The CDR3 sequence is 16 residues long. CDR1 and CDR2 from the germline V gene are SEHNR and FQNEAQ (reference sequence). Notes on this clonotype: Just one base apart from a much larger clone, this may be a read error.

The source material, RNA transcripts, was used to amplify TCR beta CDR3 regions. The HTBI set primed first-round TCR CDR3 RT-PCR. TCRdb redid the calling of the multiplex PCR reads with MiXCR, one entry per CDR3 protein. The table shows around 690,000 distinct CDR3 sequences, with around a sixth occurring only once. The sequence was obtained from a man aged 45 to 65 with Graves' hyperthyroidism. Material: blood. The chain couples TRBV7-9 to TRBJ2-3; 7 bases match TRBD2. CDR3 residues: CASSSAGTTFADTKYF. The CDR3 DNA reads as TGTGCCAGCAGTTCCGCCGGGACTACGTTTGCAGATACGAAGTATTTT. The entire variable domain, with the rest obtained from reference TRBV7-9 and TRBJ2-3, is as follows: DTGVSQNPRHKITKRGQNVTFRCDPISEHNRLYWYRQTLGQGPEFLTYFQNEAQLEKSRLLSDRFSAERPKGSFSTLEIQRTEQGDSAMYLCASSSAGTTFADTKYFGPGTRLTVL.